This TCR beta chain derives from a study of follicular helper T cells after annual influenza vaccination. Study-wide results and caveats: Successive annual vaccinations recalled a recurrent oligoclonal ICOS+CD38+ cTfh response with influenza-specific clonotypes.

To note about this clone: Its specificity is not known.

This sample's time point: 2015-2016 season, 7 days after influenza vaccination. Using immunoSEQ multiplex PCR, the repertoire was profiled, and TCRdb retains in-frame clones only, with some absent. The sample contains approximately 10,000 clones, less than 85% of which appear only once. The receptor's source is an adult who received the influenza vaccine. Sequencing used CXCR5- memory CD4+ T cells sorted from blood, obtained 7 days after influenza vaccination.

The CDR3: CASSLDTNTGELFF. CDR3 coding DNA: TGTGCCAGCAGTTTGGACACCAACACCGGGGAGCTGTTTTTT. This chain connects TRBV27 to TRBJ2-2, with D tentatively TRBD1 (5 bases). V shed 3 bases and J shed 2 bases, with 7 bases lying between them. The CDR3 totals 14 residues. Germline CDR1 MNHEY, CDR2 SMNVEV (reference sequence).